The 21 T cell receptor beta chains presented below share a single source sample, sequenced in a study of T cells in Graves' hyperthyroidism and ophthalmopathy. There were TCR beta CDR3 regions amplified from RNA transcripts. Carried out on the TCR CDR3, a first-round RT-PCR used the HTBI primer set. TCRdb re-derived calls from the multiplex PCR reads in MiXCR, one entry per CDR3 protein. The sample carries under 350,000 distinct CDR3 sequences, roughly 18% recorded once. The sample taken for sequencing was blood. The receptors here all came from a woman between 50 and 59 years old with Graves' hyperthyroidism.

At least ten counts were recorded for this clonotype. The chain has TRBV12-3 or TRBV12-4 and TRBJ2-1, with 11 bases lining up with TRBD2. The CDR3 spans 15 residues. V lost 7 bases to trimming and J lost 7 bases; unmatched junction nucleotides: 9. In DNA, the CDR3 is TGTGCCAGCAAACCCGGGCCTAGCGGGAGGAATGAGCAGTTCTTC. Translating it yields CASKPGPSGRNEQFF.

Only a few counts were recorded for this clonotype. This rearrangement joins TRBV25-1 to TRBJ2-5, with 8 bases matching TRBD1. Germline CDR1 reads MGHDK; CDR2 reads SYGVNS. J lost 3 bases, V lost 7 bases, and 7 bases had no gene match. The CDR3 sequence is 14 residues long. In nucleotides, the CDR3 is TGTGCCAGCAACCCAGAGACAGGGGAAGAGACCCAGTACTTC. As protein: CASNPETGEETQYF. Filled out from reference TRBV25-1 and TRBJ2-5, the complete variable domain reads EADIYQTPRYLVIGTGKKITLECSQTMGHDKMYWYQQDPGMELHLIHYSYGVNSTEKGDLSSESTVSRIRTEHFPLTLESARPSHTSQYLCASNPETGEETQYFGPGTRLLVL.

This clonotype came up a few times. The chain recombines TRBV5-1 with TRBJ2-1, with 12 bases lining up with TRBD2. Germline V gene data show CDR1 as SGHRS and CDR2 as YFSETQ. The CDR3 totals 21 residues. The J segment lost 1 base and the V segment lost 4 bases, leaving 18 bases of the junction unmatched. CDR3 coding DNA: TGCGCCAGCAGCCCTCACGAGGAGCTAGCGGGAGGGCCGGGGTCCTACAATGAGCAGTTCTTC. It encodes CASSPHEELAGGPGSYNEQFF.

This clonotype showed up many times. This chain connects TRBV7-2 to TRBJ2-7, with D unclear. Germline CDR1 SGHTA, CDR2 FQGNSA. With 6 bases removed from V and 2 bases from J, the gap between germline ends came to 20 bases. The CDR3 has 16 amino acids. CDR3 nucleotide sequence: TGTGCCAGCAGGGAAATAGGAGTATACCCTCCCTACGAGCAGTACGTC. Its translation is CASREIGVYPPYEQYV.

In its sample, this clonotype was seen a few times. The DNA of the CDR3 is TGTGCCAGTAGTCCCGAGGGGGGCGGAAACTATGGCTACACCTTC. Translated, it gives CASSPEGGGNYGYTF. The gene calls are TRBV19 and TRBJ1-2, with D possibly TRBD1 on 6 matching bases. Germline lookup yields CDR1 LNHDA and CDR2 SQIVND (reference sequence). Trimming shortened V by 5 bases and J by 2 bases, and 15 bases separated the two germline ends. There are 15 residues in the CDR3. The variable domain in full, with the rest retrieved from reference TRBV19 and TRBJ1-2, is DGGITQSPKYLFRKEGQNVTLSCEQNLNHDAMYWYRQDPGQGLRLIYYSQIVNDFQKGDIAEGYSVSREKKESFPLTVTSAQKNPTAFYLCASSPEGGGNYGYTFGSGTRLTVV.

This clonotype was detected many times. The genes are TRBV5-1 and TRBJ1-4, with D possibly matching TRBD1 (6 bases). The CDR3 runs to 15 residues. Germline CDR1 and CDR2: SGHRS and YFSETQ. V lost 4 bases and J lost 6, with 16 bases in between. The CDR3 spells CASSPWGRGDEKLFF. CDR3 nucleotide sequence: TGCGCCAGCAGCCCGTGGGGAAGGGGGGATGAAAAACTGTTTTTT.

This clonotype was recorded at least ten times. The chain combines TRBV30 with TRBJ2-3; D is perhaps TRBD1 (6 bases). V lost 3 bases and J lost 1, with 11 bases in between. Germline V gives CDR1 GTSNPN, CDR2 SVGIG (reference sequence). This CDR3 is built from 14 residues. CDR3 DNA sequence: TGTGCCTGGAGAAGGACAGAAGGCACAGATACGCAGTATTTT. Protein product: CAWRRTEGTDTQYF. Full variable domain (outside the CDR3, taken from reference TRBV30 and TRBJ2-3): SQTIHQWPATLVQPVGSPLSLECTVEGTSNPNLYWYRQAAGRGLQLLFYSVGIGQISSEVPQNLSASRPQDRQFILSSKKLLLSDSGFYLCAWRRTEGTDTQYFGPGTRLTVL.

CDR3 in DNA: TGTGCCAGCAGTTTTGTTCGACTAGCGGGAGGTGAGCAGTTCTTC. This encodes CASSFVRLAGGEQFF. The V gene is TRBV12-3 or TRBV12-4, the J gene TRBJ2-1; 13 nucleotides match TRBD2. This CDR3 region has 15 residues. Trimming removed 3 bases from V and 9 bases from J; junction bases left unmatched: 5.

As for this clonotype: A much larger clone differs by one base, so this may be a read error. This CDR3 is CTSSRTTSGGGSYNEQFF. DNA of the CDR3: TGCACCAGCAGCCGGACCACTAGCGGGGGGGGCTCCTACAATGAGCAGTTCTTC. V is TRBV4-1 and J is TRBJ2-1, with 13 bases identical to TRBD2. The CDR3 runs to 18 residues. Germline V gives CDR1 MGHRA, CDR2 YSYEKL.

In DNA form, the CDR3 reads TGTGCCAGCAGTAGCGGAGCGGGCAAGCAGTACTTC. Protein product: CASSSGAGKQYF. The chain combines TRBV12-3 or TRBV12-4 with TRBJ2-7; D may be TRBD2 (6 bases). This CDR3 region has 12 residues. V was trimmed by 5 bases and J by 8 bases, leaving 13 bases between them.

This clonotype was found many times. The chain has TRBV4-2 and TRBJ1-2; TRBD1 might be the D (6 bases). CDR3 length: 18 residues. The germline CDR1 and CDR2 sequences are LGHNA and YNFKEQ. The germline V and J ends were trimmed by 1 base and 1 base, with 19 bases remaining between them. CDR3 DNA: TGTGCCAGCAGCCAAGTTCCTGGGGCAGGGGAGAATAACTATGGCTACACCTTC. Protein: CASSQVPGAGENNYGYTF.

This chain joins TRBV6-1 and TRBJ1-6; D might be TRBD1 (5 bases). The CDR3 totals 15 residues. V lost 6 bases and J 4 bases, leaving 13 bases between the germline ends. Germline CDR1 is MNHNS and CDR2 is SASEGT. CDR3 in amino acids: CASRPITGYNSPLHF. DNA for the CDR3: TGTGCCAGCAGACCGATAACAGGTTATAATTCACCCCTCCACTTT.

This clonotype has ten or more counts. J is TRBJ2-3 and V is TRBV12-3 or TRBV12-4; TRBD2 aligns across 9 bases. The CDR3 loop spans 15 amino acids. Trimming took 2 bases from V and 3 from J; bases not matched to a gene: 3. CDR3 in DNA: TGTGCCAGCAGTTTATCGGCGGGGGGGACAGATACGCAGTATTTT. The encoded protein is CASSLSAGGTDTQYF.

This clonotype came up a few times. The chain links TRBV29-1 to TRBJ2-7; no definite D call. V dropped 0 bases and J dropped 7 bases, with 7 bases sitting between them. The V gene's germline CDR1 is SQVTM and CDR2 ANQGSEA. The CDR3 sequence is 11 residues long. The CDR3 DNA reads TGCAGCGTTGAAGATGGCCGAGAGCAGTACTTC. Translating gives CSVEDGREQYF.

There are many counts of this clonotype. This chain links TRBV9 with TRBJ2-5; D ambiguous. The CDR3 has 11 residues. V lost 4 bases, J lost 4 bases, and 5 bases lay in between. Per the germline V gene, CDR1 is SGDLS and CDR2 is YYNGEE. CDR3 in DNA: TGTGCCAGCAGCAACGGAGAGACCCAGTACTTC. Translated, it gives CASSNGETQYF.

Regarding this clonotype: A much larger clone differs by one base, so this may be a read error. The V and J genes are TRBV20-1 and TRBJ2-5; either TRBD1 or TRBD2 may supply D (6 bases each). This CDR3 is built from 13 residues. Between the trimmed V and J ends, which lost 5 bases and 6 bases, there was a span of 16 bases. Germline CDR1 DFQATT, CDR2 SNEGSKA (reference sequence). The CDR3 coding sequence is TGCAGTGCTGGAGTTGGGGGGCAGCAGACCCAGTACTTC. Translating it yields CSAGVGGQQTQYF.

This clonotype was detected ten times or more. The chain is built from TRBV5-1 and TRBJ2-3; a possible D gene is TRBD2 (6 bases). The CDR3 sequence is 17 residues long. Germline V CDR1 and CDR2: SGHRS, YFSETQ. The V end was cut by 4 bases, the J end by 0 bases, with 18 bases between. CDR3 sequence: CASSGGFATASTDTQYF. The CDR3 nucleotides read TGCGCCAGCAGCGGGGGGTTTGCGACCGCTAGCACAGATACGCAGTATTTT.

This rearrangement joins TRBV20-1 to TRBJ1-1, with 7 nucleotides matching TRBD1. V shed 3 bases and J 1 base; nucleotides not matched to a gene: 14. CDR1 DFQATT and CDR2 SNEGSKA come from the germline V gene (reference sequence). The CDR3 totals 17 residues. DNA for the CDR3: TGCAGTGCTAGGGGCCCCGGAGGGGGCGGGCGGAACACTGAAGCTTTCTTT. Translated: CSARGPGGGGRNTEAFF.

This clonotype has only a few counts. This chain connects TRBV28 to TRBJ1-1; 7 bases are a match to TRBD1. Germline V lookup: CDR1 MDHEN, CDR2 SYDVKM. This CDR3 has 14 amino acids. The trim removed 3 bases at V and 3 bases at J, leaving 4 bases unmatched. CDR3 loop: CASSFFGTDTEAFF. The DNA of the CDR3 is TGTGCCAGCAGTTTCTTTGGGACAGACACTGAAGCTTTCTTT.

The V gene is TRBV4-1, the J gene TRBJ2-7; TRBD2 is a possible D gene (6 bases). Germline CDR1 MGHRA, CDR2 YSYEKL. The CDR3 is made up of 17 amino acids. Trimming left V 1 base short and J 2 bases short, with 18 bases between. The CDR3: CASSQGGGTHSPYEQYF. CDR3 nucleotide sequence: TGCGCCAGCAGCCAAGGCGGTGGGACTCATTCCCCCTACGAGCAGTACTTC.

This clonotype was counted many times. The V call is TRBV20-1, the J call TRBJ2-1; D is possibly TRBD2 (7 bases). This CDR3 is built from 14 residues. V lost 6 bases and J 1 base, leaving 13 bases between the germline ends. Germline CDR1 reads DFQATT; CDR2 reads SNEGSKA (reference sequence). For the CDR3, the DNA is TGCAGTGCCCAGGGAGGGGGTTCCTACAATGAGCAGTTCTTC. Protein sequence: CSAQGGGSYNEQFF.